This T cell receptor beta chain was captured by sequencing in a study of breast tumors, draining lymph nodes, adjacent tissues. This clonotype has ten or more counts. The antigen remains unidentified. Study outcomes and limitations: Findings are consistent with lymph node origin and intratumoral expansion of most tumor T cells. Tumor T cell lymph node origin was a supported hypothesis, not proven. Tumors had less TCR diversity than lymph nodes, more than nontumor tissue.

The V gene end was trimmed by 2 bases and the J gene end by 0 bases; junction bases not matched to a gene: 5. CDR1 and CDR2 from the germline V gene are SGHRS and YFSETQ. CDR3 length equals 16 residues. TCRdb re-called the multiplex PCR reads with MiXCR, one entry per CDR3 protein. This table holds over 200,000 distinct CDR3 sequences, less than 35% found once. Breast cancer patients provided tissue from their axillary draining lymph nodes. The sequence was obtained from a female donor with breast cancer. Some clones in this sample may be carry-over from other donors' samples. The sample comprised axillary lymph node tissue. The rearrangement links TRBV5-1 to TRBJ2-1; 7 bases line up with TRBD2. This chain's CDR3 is CASSFQTSSSYNEQFF. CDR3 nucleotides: TGCGCCAGCAGCTTCCAGACTAGCAGCTCCTACAATGAGCAGTTCTTC.